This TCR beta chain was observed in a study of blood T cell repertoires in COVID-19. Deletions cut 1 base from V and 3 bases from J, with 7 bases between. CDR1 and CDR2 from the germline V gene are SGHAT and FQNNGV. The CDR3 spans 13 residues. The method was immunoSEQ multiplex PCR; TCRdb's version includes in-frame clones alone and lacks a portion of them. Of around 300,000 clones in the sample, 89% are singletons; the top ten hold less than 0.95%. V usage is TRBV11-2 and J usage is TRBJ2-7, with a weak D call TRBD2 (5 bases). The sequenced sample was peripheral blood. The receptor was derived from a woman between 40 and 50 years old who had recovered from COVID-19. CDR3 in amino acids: CASSLGRGYEQYF. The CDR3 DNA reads TGTGCCAGCAGCTTAGGACGGGGCTACGAGCAGTACTTC. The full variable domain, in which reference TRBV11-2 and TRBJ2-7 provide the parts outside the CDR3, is EAGVAQSPRYKIIEKRQSVAFWCNPISGHATLYWYQQILGQGPKLLIQFQNNGVVDDSQLPKDRFSAERLKGVDSTLKIQPAKLEDSAVYLCASSLGRGYEQYFGPGTRLTVT.